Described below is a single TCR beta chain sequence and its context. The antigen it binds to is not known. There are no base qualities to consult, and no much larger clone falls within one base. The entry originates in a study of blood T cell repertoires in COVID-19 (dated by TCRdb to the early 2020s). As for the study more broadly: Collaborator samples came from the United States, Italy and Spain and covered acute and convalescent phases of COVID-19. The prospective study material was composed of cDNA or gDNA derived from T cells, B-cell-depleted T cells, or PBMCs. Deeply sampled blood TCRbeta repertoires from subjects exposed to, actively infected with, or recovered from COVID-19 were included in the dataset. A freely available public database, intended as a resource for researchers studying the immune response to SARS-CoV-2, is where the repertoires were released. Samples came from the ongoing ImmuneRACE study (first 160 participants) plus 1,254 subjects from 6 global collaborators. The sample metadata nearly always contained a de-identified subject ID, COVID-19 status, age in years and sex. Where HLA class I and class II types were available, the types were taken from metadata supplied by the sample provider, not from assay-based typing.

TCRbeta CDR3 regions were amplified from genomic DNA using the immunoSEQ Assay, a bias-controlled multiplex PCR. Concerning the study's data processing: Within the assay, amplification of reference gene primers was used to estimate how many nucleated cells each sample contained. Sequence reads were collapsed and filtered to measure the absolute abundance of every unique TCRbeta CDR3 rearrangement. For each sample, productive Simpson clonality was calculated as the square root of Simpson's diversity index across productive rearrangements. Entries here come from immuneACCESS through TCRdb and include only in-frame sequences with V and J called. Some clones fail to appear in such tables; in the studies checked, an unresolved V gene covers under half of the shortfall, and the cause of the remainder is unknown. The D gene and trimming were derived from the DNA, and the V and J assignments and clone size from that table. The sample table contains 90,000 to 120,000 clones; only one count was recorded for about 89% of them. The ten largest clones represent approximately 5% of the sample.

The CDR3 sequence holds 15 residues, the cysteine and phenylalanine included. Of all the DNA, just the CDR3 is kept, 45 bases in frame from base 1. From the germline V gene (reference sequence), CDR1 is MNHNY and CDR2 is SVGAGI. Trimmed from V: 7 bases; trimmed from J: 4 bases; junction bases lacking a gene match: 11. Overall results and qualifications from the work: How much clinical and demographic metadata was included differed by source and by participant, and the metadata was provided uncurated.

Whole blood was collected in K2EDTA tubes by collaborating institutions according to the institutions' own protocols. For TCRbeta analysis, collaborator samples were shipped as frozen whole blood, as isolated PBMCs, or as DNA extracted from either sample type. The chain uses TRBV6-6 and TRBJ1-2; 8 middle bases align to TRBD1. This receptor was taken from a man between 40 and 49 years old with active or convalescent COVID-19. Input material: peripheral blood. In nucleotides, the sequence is TGTGCCAGCACCCGCACCGTCAGGGGGCCCTATGGCTACACCTTC. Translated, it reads CASTRTVRGPYGYTF.